Listed below are T cell receptor beta chains from one sample, sequenced in a study of cytomegalovirus exposure and HLA in healthy donors. Sequencing used immunoSEQ multiplex PCR; TCRdb keeps in-frame clones, though not all of them. The data show more than 80,000 clones, around 64% seen once. The sequenced sample consisted of PBMCs. These TCRs come from a man aged 60-69 years in good health and CMV-seronegative. Both conserved end residues are part of each CDR3. Fields, in order: V gene, clone size, J gene, D gene, CDR3 DNA, CDR3 protein. The D gene is left open where the match is weak. Not every row has a clone size; where given, it reads once, few, many or a size class.

V: TRBV30
size: .
J: TRBJ1-3
D: .
DNA: TGTGCCTGGAGAGGACAGAACTCTGGAAACACCATATATTTT
CDR3: CAWRGQNSGNTIYF

V: TRBV7-2
size: .
J: TRBJ1-1
D: .
DNA: TGTGCCAGCAGCTCCCAGGGTATTGAAGCTTTCTTT
CDR3: CASSSQGIEAFF

V: TRBV11-2
size: .
J: TRBJ2-7
D: .
DNA: TGTGCCAGCAGCTTAGTAGCACAGGGCGAGCAGTACTTC
CDR3: CASSLVAQGEQYF

V: TRBV4-1
size: .
J: TRBJ2-1
D: TRBD2
DNA: TGCGCCAGCAGCCCGACTAGCGGGGCCTACAATGAGCAGTTCTTC
CDR3: CASSPTSGAYNEQFF

V: TRBV6-5
size: few
J: TRBJ2-1
D: TRBD1
DNA: TGTGCCAGCAGTGACAGGGGGGACAATGAGCAGTTCTTC
CDR3: CASSDRGDNEQFF

V: TRBV6-6
size: once
J: TRBJ1-1
D: .
DNA: TGTGCCAGCACCTCCGGAGGCTCTCTCACTGAAGCTTTCTTT
CDR3: CASTSGGSLTEAFF

V: TRBV29-1
size: .
J: TRBJ2-2
D: TRBD1
DNA: TGCAGCGTCCGGACAGGGGGCATCGGGGAGCTGTTTTTT
CDR3: CSVRTGGIGELFF

V: TRBV6-6
size: .
J: TRBJ1-4
D: TRBD1
DNA: TGTGCCAGCAGTTCAGGGGGGACCGGTAATGAAAAACTGTTTTTT
CDR3: CASSSGGTGNEKLFF

V: TRBV15
size: once
J: TRBJ1-2
D: .
DNA: TGTGCCACCAGCAGAGCGGCGGCAGGGTATGGCTACACCTTC
CDR3: CATSRAAAGYGYTF

V: TRBV5-1
size: .
J: TRBJ1-4
D: .
DNA: TGCGCCAGCAGCTTGGATCAGCTAGCTAATGAAAAACTGTTTTTT
CDR3: CASSLDQLANEKLFF

V: TRBV7-9
size: few
J: TRBJ2-7
D: .
DNA: TGTGCCAGCACCCAGGGCCAAGGAGCCTACGAGCAGTACTTC
CDR3: CASTQGQGAYEQYF

V: TRBV5-1
size: .
J: TRBJ1-5
D: .
DNA: TGCGCCAGCAGCTTACAGGGTTCCGGTCAGCCCCAGCATTTT
CDR3: CASSLQGSGQPQHF

V: TRBV5-6
size: .
J: TRBJ1-6
D: .
DNA: TGTGCCAGCAGCGTGGGACTGTCACCCCTCCACTTT
CDR3: CASSVGLSPLHF

V: TRBV7-2
size: .
J: TRBJ2-3
D: TRBD2
DNA: TGTGCCAGCAGCTTTAAAGCGGGGGGGGCAGATACGCAGTATTTT
CDR3: CASSFKAGGADTQYF

V: TRBV19
size: .
J: TRBJ1-5
D: TRBD1
DNA: TGTGCCAGTAGTATAGATACGCCGGCAGGGGGAGGTCAGCCCCAGCATTTT
CDR3: CASSIDTPAGGGQPQHF

V: TRBV10-3
size: .
J: TRBJ1-2
D: TRBD1
DNA: TGTGCCATCACTCCCACAGGGGACTATGGCTACACCTTC
CDR3: CAITPTGDYGYTF

V: TRBV7-9
size: few
J: TRBJ2-7
D: .
DNA: TGTGCCAGCAGCTTTAGTTCGGGAGACGAGCAGTACTTC
CDR3: CASSFSSGDEQYF

V: TRBV7-6
size: .
J: TRBJ2-3
D: .
DNA: TGTGCCAGCAGCTTAGGAGTGGACAACCTATACTCCACAGATACGCAGTATTTT
CDR3: CASSLGVDNLYSTDTQYF

V: TRBV19
size: .
J: TRBJ1-1
D: TRBD1
DNA: TGTGCCAGTGGGGTAGGGACAGTCTCTGAAGCTTTCTTT
CDR3: CASGVGTVSEAFF

V: TRBV30
size: .
J: TRBJ2-1
D: TRBD2
DNA: TGTGCCTGGAGTGTAAGGTGGAGCGGGAGCGGTGAGCAGTTCTTC
CDR3: CAWSVRWSGSGEQFF

V: TRBV28
size: .
J: TRBJ1-5
D: .
DNA: TGTGCCAGCAGTTCCCCGAGTTTCGGGAATCAGCCCCAGCATTTT
CDR3: CASSSPSFGNQPQHF

V: TRBV14
size: .
J: TRBJ2-1
D: TRBD2
DNA: TGTGCCAGCAGCCTCTTACCGGGACTAGGTAACAATGAGCAGTTCTTC
CDR3: CASSLLPGLGNNEQFF

V: TRBV10-1
size: .
J: TRBJ2-2
D: .
DNA: TGCGCCAGCTCTGCCGGGTCCACGAACACCGGGGAGCTGTTTTTT
CDR3: CASSAGSTNTGELFF

V: TRBV9
size: .
J: TRBJ2-3
D: TRBD2
DNA: TGTGCCAGCAGCCCAAACCTAGCGGGAGATCCGCAGTATTTT
CDR3: CASSPNLAGDPQYF

V: TRBV5-6
size: few
J: TRBJ2-7
D: .
DNA: TGTGCCAGCATGGCGGCAAGCTCCTACGAGCAGTACTTC
CDR3: CASMAASSYEQYF

V: TRBV27
size: .
J: TRBJ1-2
D: TRBD1
DNA: TGTGCCAGCAGTCGGGACAGGGTGAACTATGGCTACACCTTC
CDR3: CASSRDRVNYGYTF

V: TRBV7-8
size: .
J: TRBJ1-1
D: .
DNA: TGTGCCAGCAGCTCCTTAGGGACACTGAACACTGAAGCTTTCTTT
CDR3: CASSSLGTLNTEAFF

V: TRBV10-3
size: .
J: TRBJ1-4
D: .
DNA: TGTGCCATCAGTGAAGTCGGCGACCCAAAGCAGAGGGTAAAACTGTTTTTT
CDR3: CAISEVGDPKQRVKLFF

V: TRBV11-3
size: few
J: TRBJ2-7
D: TRBD2
DNA: TGTGCCAGCAGCTTGGGAGGACTAGCGGGAGGCCGAGGATACGAGCAGTACTTC
CDR3: CASSLGGLAGGRGYEQYF

V: TRBV11-2
size: .
J: TRBJ2-7
D: .
DNA: TGTGCCAGCAGCTTAGACAGGCCCTACGAGCAGTACTTC
CDR3: CASSLDRPYEQYF

V: TRBV5-1
size: .
J: TRBJ2-5
D: .
DNA: TGCGCCAGCAGCCTCGGGAAGCAAGAGACCCAGTACTTC
CDR3: CASSLGKQETQYF

V: TRBV10-2
size: .
J: TRBJ2-7
D: .
DNA: TGCGCCAGCAGTGGGCCGTACGAGCAGTACTTC
CDR3: CASSGPYEQYF

V: TRBV5-1
size: .
J: TRBJ1-3
D: .
DNA: TGCGCCAGCAGGCTCGGGGAGGGAAACACCATATATTTT
CDR3: CASRLGEGNTIYF

V: TRBV5-1
size: .
J: TRBJ2-5
D: .
DNA: TGCACCAGCAGCTCCAACATGGGGAGAGAGACCCAGTACTTC
CDR3: CTSSSNMGRETQYF

V: TRBV5-1
size: .
J: TRBJ2-3
D: TRBD2
DNA: TGCGCCAGCAGCTTGAGGCCCCAGACTAGCGGGCCCACAGATACGCAGTATTTT
CDR3: CASSLRPQTSGPTDTQYF

V: TRBV6-1
size: .
J: TRBJ1-6
D: .
DNA: TGTGCCATCCAGACGGACAGCTCCTATAATTCACCCCTCCACTTT
CDR3: CAIQTDSSYNSPLHF

V: TRBV6-1
size: few
J: TRBJ2-7
D: .
DNA: TGTGCCAGCAGGACCGGGACAACCCCCTACGAGCAGTACTTC
CDR3: CASRTGTTPYEQYF

V: TRBV28
size: .
J: TRBJ2-1
D: TRBD1
DNA: TGTGCCAGCAGTTTCGACAGGGTAGGTAATGAGCAGTTCTTC
CDR3: CASSFDRVGNEQFF

V: TRBV7-3
size: .
J: TRBJ1-4
D: .
DNA: TGTGCCAGCAGCATCATGACAGGTGAAAAACTGTTTTTT
CDR3: CASSIMTGEKLFF

V: TRBV5-4
size: .
J: TRBJ2-3
D: TRBD1
DNA: TGTGCCAGCAGCCGGCCCGGGACAGTCACAGATACGCAGTATTTT
CDR3: CASSRPGTVTDTQYF

V: TRBV7-7
size: .
J: TRBJ1-3
D: TRBD1
DNA: TGTGCCAGCAGCAGAGGGACAGGGAGAGGAAACACCATATATTTT
CDR3: CASSRGTGRGNTIYF

V: TRBV5-4
size: once
J: TRBJ2-5
D: TRBD1
DNA: TGTGCCAGCAGCTTGGCCGCCGGGACAGGGAAGGGGTGGGAGACCCAGTACTTC
CDR3: CASSLAAGTGKGWETQYF

V: TRBV2
size: .
J: TRBJ2-7
D: .
DNA: TGTGCCAGCAGGGAAGGGGCGCCCTTCTACGAGCAGTACTTC
CDR3: CASREGAPFYEQYF

V: TRBV7-2
size: .
J: TRBJ2-3
D: .
DNA: TGTGCCAGCAGCTCTAATTGGGCCACAGATACGCAGTATTTT
CDR3: CASSSNWATDTQYF

V: TRBV4-1
size: once
J: TRBJ2-5
D: .
DNA: TGCGCCAGCAGCCCTCGGGAGCTCCAAGAGACCCAGTACTTC
CDR3: CASSPRELQETQYF

V: TRBV2
size: few
J: TRBJ2-1
D: TRBD2
DNA: TGTGCCAGCAGTGTCTCAGGGACTAGCTATGAGCAGTTCTTC
CDR3: CASSVSGTSYEQFF

V: TRBV5-6
size: .
J: TRBJ1-2
D: .
DNA: TGTGCCAGCAGCTTGGGAGGGAACTATGGCTACACCTTC
CDR3: CASSLGGNYGYTF

V: TRBV7-9
size: few
J: TRBJ2-3
D: TRBD1
DNA: TGTGCCAGCAGCTTGAGACAGGGGGCCACAGATACGCAGTATTTT
CDR3: CASSLRQGATDTQYF

V: TRBV5-4
size: .
J: TRBJ1-5
D: TRBD1
DNA: TGTGCCAGATCCGCCGGGACAGGGGGTCAGCCCCAGCATTTT
CDR3: CARSAGTGGQPQHF

V: TRBV5-5
size: .
J: TRBJ1-1
D: .
DNA: TGTGCCAGCAGCTTTACCGGGAACACTGAAGCTTTCTTT
CDR3: CASSFTGNTEAFF